The clone carrying this T cell receptor beta chain showed up just a few times. What it binds is unknown. According to the study, TCR beta libraries were built with iRepertoire HTBI primers and CDR3-region Arm-PCR. MiXCR was run by TCRdb on the multiplex PCR reads, yielding one entry per CDR3 protein. This table holds 310,000 or so distinct CDR3 sequences, 22% found once. Time point denoted: persistent/refractory GD, antithyroid drugs over 5 years with positive TRAb. The TCR library was prepared using RNA isolated from PBMCs. The sample is drawn from a study of regulatory T cells in long-lasting Graves disease. Study-level points and caveats: Between persistent patients, about 2,700 public clonotypes were shared, exceeding the 966 shared between new patients. Lower TCR diversity was seen in persistent Graves' patients than in newly diagnosed ones.

This specimen consisted of peripheral blood mononuclear cells (PBMCs), obtained when the disease was refractory, from a patient treated with antithyroid drugs. This TCR came from a female donor with Graves disease.

DNA of the CDR3: TGTGCCAGCTCACCGCAGACTAGCGGGAACGTTCTCTCCTACGAGCAGTACTTC. Its protein is CASSPQTSGNVLSYEQYF. The chain has TRBV9 and TRBJ2-7; 11 bases align to TRBD2. The V gene end was trimmed by 7 bases and the J gene end by 0 bases; junction bases not matched to a gene: 15. This CDR3 has 18 amino acids. Germline lookup yields CDR1 SGDLS and CDR2 YYNGEE. Variable domain in full (rest from reference TRBV9 and TRBJ2-7): DSGVTQTPKHLITATGQRVTLRCSPRSGDLSVYWYQQSLDQGLQFLIQYYNGEERAKGNILERFSAQQFPDLHSELNLSSLELGDSALYFCASSPQTSGNVLSYEQYFGPGTRLTVT.